The 19 T cell receptor beta chains given below trace back to one sample, sequenced in a study of human T cells and chemical hapten exposure. Time point described: healthy volunteer bleed at 6 weeks. RNA extraction used unfractionated whole blood as the source of total RNA. TCRdb processed the RACE reads anew with MiXCR; each CDR3 protein has one entry. The top ten hold about 5.6% of the sample, which has 44,000 or so distinct CDR3 sequences, about 4% seen once. Sample: whole blood. These receptors were collected from a human donor in good health. Some clones in this sample may be carry-over from other donors' samples.

This clonotype was seen repeatedly, ten times or more. V usage is TRBV6-6 and J usage is TRBJ1-2, with 9 bases matching TRBD1. Germline V lookup: CDR1 MNHNY, CDR2 SVGAGI (reference sequence). The V segment lost 6 bases and the J segment 7 bases; nucleotides outside the gene matches: 9. The CDR3 runs 14 residues. The CDR3 DNA reads as TGTGCCAGCAGCTCCACCCCACAGGGGGCTGGCTACACCTTC. It codes for CASSSTPQGAGYTF.

The chain uses TRBV28 and TRBJ2-1, with D unclear. Deletions cut 5 bases from V and 9 bases from J, with 8 bases between. Germline assignment: CDR1 MDHEN and CDR2 SYDVKM. The CDR3 length is 11 residues. The CDR3 loop reads CASSTWSEQFF. The CDR3 region has the DNA TGTGCCAGCAGTACGTGGAGTGAGCAGTTCTTC.

V and J are TRBV20-1 and TRBJ2-2; 7 bases are shared with TRBD1. CDR3 length equals 12 residues. Germline V gene sequence: CDR1 DFQATT, CDR2 SNEGSKA (reference sequence). V lost 5 bases, J lost 4 bases, and 1 base stayed unmatched. CDR3 protein: CSAHRGTGELFF. CDR3 in DNA: TGCAGTGCTCACAGGGGCACCGGGGAGCTGTTTTTT.

Many counts were recorded for this clonotype. The chain has TRBV7-9 and TRBJ2-7; D may be TRBD2 (6 bases). This CDR3 spans 14 amino acids. V lost 3 bases and J 5 bases, leaving 14 bases between the germline ends. CDR1 is SEHNR and CDR2 is FQNEAQ in the germline V gene (reference sequence). The CDR3 DNA reads as TGTGCCAGCAGCTTGGTCCCTAGCGACCACGAGCAGTACTTC. It codes for CASSLVPSDHEQYF.

This clonotype came up many times. The rearrangement uses TRBV5-5 and TRBJ2-3, with TRBD2 identical over 7 bases. The CDR3 totals 15 residues. The junction had 5 bases not matched to a gene; V was cut back by 4 bases and J by 0 bases. Germline assignment: CDR1 SGHKS and CDR2 YYEKEE (reference sequence). Here the CDR3 reads CASSILAASTDTQYF. CDR3 DNA: TGTGCCAGCAGCATCCTAGCGGCTAGCACAGATACGCAGTATTTT.

The rearrangement links TRBV5-1 to TRBJ2-7; D is unresolved. V was clipped by 0 bases and J by 1 base, with 11 bases between them. CDR1 and CDR2 (germline): SGHRS, YFSETQ. The CDR3 is 15 amino acids. CDR3 bases: TGCGCCAGCAGCTTGGGACCAAGGCTATCCTACGAGCAGTACTTC. Residues: CASSLGPRLSYEQYF.

This clonotype showed up many times. The chain employs TRBV4-1 and TRBJ2-7, with 7 bases that match TRBD2. CDR1 and CDR2 (germline): MGHRA, YSYEKL. V was pared by 4 bases and J by 4 bases, with 13 bases of the junction left unmatched. The CDR3 sequence is 16 residues long. CDR3 DNA: TGCGCCAGCAGCCCGTGGCGAGGGGAGGGCACGTACGAGCAGTACTTC. Protein: CASSPWRGEGTYEQYF.

This clonotype was seen a handful of times. This chain connects TRBV27 to TRBJ2-1; tentatively, D is TRBD1 (8 bases). This CDR3 is built from 17 residues. V lost 5 bases and J lost 2, with 19 bases in between. Germline CDR1 MNHEY, CDR2 SMNVEV (reference sequence). In nucleotides, the CDR3 is TGTGCCAGCAGTCGATGGACAGGGAGGGTAGCCTACAATGAGCAGTTCTTC. Residues: CASSRWTGRVAYNEQFF.

This clonotype was counted many times. The CDR3 nucleotides read TGTGCCAGCAGACGACAGGGGGACTATGAGCAGTTCTTC. It encodes CASRRQGDYEQFF. This chain connects TRBV27 to TRBJ2-1; 9 nucleotides match TRBD1. This CDR3 region has 13 residues. CDR1 is MNHEY, CDR2 SMNVEV, per germline (reference sequence). The V and J ends lost 6 bases and 8 bases, in that order; junction bases with no gene match: 5.

The sample holds many counts of this clonotype. CDR3 protein: CASFLGQGMNSPLHF. The CDR3 bases are TGTGCCAGCTTTTTGGGACAGGGAATGAATTCACCCCTCCACTTT. The genes are TRBV2 and TRBJ1-6; 9 bases agree with TRBD1. Looked up from germline, CDR1 is SNHLY and CDR2 is FYNNEI. V dropped 8 bases and J dropped 7; count of bases not matched to a gene: 9. The CDR3 is 15 residues long.

This clonotype has a count of ten or more. In nucleotides, the CDR3 is TGTGCCAGCAGACGCAGCGAAACGGGAAACACCATATATTTT. The encoded protein is CASRRSETGNTIYF. The chain has TRBV12-3 or TRBV12-4 and TRBJ1-3; unclear D gene. This CDR3 is built from 14 residues. Trimming cost V 6 bases and J 4 bases, with 13 bases left between them.

This clonotype has a handful of counts. This chain connects TRBV7-9 to TRBJ2-5; TRBD1 matches 8 bases. J gave up 1 base and V 5 bases, and 12 bases lay outside the gene matches. Germline loops: CDR1 SEHNR, CDR2 FQNEAQ (reference sequence). This CDR3 comprises 17 residues. CDR3 DNA: TGTGCCAGCAGCCTACCGGGACAGGTCGGGGGCCAAGAGACCCAGTACTTC. Protein product: CASSLPGQVGGQETQYF.

This chain joins TRBV4-1 and TRBJ2-3; 9 nucleotides line up with TRBD2. Per the germline V gene, CDR1 is MGHRA and CDR2 is YSYEKL. Trimming removed 6 bases from V and 0 bases from J; junction bases left unmatched: 7. The CDR3 runs to 16 residues. CDR3 bases: TGCGCCAGCAGAGGCCGACTAGCGGCTAGCACAGATACGCAGTATTTT. Protein: CASRGRLAASTDTQYF.

Many counts were recorded for this clonotype. The chain has TRBV28 and TRBJ2-7; 7 bases are shared with TRBD1. The V gene end was trimmed by 3 bases and the J gene end by 3 bases; junction bases not matched to a gene: 8. Germline loops: CDR1 MDHEN, CDR2 SYDVKM. The CDR3 runs 15 residues. Here the CDR3 reads CASSFSGTANYEQYF. The CDR3 DNA reads TGTGCCAGCAGTTTTTCCGGGACAGCGAACTACGAGCAGTACTTC.

This clonotype has only a few counts. This chain joins TRBV2 and TRBJ2-4; TRBD1 matches at 9 bases. Trimming cost V 6 bases and J 14 bases; bases outside gene matches: 11. Per the germline V gene, CDR1 is SNHLY and CDR2 is FYNNEI. The length of the CDR3 is 13 residues. CDR3 residues: CASRRDRDVPEYF. In DNA, the CDR3 is TGTGCCAGCAGGAGGGACAGGGATGTGCCTGAGTACTTC.

The table lists this clonotype with many counts. The CDR3 bases are TGTGCCAGCAGTTTTTCGGGACAGCCCTACAATGAGCAGTTCTTC. Translated: CASSFSGQPYNEQFF. This chain links TRBV27 with TRBJ2-1, with TRBD1 identical over 7 bases. The CDR3 is 15 residues long. V shed 3 bases, J shed 2 bases, and the junction held 4 bases outside the gene matches. Germline CDR1 and CDR2: MNHEY and SMNVEV (reference sequence).

This clonotype appeared once. An end of the junction differs from the germline gene, which may be a read error. This chain connects TRBV15 to TRBJ2-3, with D unresolved. The CDR3 loop spans 15 amino acids. Per germline, CDR1 LNHNV and CDR2 YYDKDF (reference sequence). CDR3 residues: CATGRDAALRDTQYF. The CDR3 DNA is TGTGCCACCGGCAGAGATGCGGCCCTCAGGGATACGCAGTATTTT.

This clonotype was detected a few times. The rearrangement joins TRBV6-2 or TRBV6-3 to TRBJ2-5; tentative D call: TRBD1 (7 bases). The CDR3 has 14 residues. Trimming removed 7 bases at V and 5 bases at J, with 17 bases between. Germline values: CDR1 MNHEY, CDR2 SVGEGT. As DNA, the CDR3 is TGTGCCAGCACAAAACGGACAGGAGGGGAGACCCAGTACTTC. It encodes CASTKRTGGETQYF.

The table lists this clonotype with many counts. The V gene is TRBV20-1, the J gene TRBJ2-1, with D perhaps matching TRBD2 (6 bases). Germline values: CDR1 DFQATT, CDR2 SNEGSKA (reference sequence). The ends were cut back, 3 bases at V and 5 bases at J, with 14 bases in the middle. This CDR3 has 14 amino acids. The CDR3 coding sequence is TGCAGTGCTAGCTTAGCGGAACGCAACAATGAGCAGTTCTTC. Its protein is CSASLAERNNEQFF.